The 26 T cell receptor beta chains in this list originate from one sample, sequenced in a study of TIL therapy for anti-PD-1-resistant metastatic lung cancer. Specified time point: pre-treatment sample, taken before nivolumab and TIL therapy. The libraries were made with immunoSEQ v3. This table comes from immunoSEQ multiplex PCR, and its TCRdb copy is limited to in-frame clones, with some not included. Of about 43,000 clones in the sample, roughly 78% are singletons; the top ten hold over 13%. This sample comprised blood, obtained at baseline. These receptor sequences come from a man in his 70s with non-small cell lung cancer.

The V and J genes are TRBV5-1 and TRBJ2-5; 11 bases agree with TRBD2. The CDR3 has 16 residues. Germline CDR1 and CDR2: SGHRS and YFSETQ. The ends lost 5 bases at V and 1 base at J; junction bases unmatched: 7. The CDR3 DNA reads as TGCGCCAGCAGGACTACTAGCGGGAGCCTCCAAGAGACCCAGTACTTC. Translating it yields CASRTTSGSLQETQYF.

V usage is TRBV30 and J usage is TRBJ1-2, with D possibly TRBD1 on 5 matching bases. V gave up 3 bases and J gave up 1 base, with 18 bases separating them. This CDR3 contains 16 residues. Germline lookup yields CDR1 GTSNPN and CDR2 SVGIG (reference sequence). The CDR3 is CAWRLTAGSYNYGYTF. CDR3 DNA: TGTGCCTGGAGGCTGACAGCGGGGTCTTATAACTATGGCTACACCTTC.

This clone occurred once. This chain links TRBV25-1 with TRBJ2-5; D possibly corresponds to TRBD1 (5 bases). CDR1 MGHDK and CDR2 SYGVNS come from the germline V gene. Trimming cost V 4 bases and J 2 bases, with 14 bases left between them. The CDR3 covers 15 residues. CDR3 loop: CASSVRTTSQETQYF. In nucleotides, the CDR3 is TGTGCCAGCAGTGTCAGGACAACCTCGCAAGAGACCCAGTACTTC.

This clone appeared a single time. V is TRBV4-3 and J is TRBJ2-1, with D possibly TRBD2 on 6 matching bases. The V end was cut by 0 bases, the J end by 4 bases, with 10 bases between. Per the germline V gene, CDR1 is LGHNA and CDR2 is YSLEER. The CDR3 sequence is 15 residues long. The chain's CDR3 is CASSQDVAGYNEQFF. The CDR3 DNA reads TGCGCCAGCAGCCAAGATGTGGCGGGGTACAATGAGCAGTTCTTC.

The rearrangement links TRBV20-1 to TRBJ2-7, with a weak D call TRBD1 (6 bases). Trimming removed 1 base from V and 5 bases from J, with 6 bases in between. Germline-derived CDR1 and CDR2 are DFQATT and SNEGSKA (reference sequence). The CDR3 runs to 11 residues. The CDR3 nucleotides read TGCAGTGCTAGAGGGACAGACGAGCAGTACTTC. Its translation is CSARGTDEQYF.

This clone has a single count. The chain combines TRBV18 with TRBJ2-7, with 9 nucleotides matching TRBD1. CDR3 length: 15 amino acids. Germline V gene lookup returns CDR1 KGHSH and CDR2 LQKENI. Trimming cost V 4 bases and J 7 bases; bases outside gene matches: 11. The CDR3 reads CASSLEGQGSGEQYF. The CDR3, as DNA: TGTGCCAGCTCACTGGAAGGACAGGGGAGTGGAGAGCAGTACTTC.

Only a few counts were recorded for this clone. The chain is built from TRBV18 and TRBJ1-2; tentative D call: TRBD1 (5 bases). The CDR3 runs to 17 residues. The germline CDR1 and CDR2 sequences are KGHSH and LQKENI. V lost 2 bases and J 4 bases, leaving 20 bases between the germline ends. The CDR3 is CASSPEGPSGRGYGYTF. The CDR3 region has the DNA TGTGCCAGCTCACCAGAAGGCCCCTCGGGGCGCGGCTATGGCTACACCTTC.

J is TRBJ1-2 and V is TRBV14, with D possibly TRBD1 on 5 matching bases. The V end lost 1 base, the J end lost 4 bases, and 7 bases lay between the germline ends. The CDR3 loop spans 13 amino acids. Looked up from germline, CDR1 is SGHDN and CDR2 is FVKESK. The CDR3, as DNA: TGTGCCAGCAGCCAAGGACAGTCCTATGGCTACACCTTC. Translation gives CASSQGQSYGYTF.

This rearrangement joins TRBV5-6 to TRBJ2-3; D could derive from TRBD1 or TRBD2 (6 bases each). The V gene's germline CDR1 is SGHDT and CDR2 YYEEEE. The CDR3 sequence is 16 residues long. Trimming removed 4 bases at V and 6 bases at J, with 21 bases between. CDR3: CASSPIRDGGRDTQYF. The CDR3 bases are TGTGCCAGCAGCCCGATCAGGGACGGGGGCCGGGATACGCAGTATTTT.

The chain joins TRBV7-6 to TRBJ2-1; TRBD2 aligns across 11 bases. The CDR3 totals 14 residues. V gave up 1 base and J gave up 9 bases; unmatched junction bases: 2. Germline V gene data show CDR1 as SGHVS and CDR2 as FNYEAQ. The CDR3 protein is CASSLVLAGGEQFF. The DNA of the CDR3 is TGTGCCAGCAGCTTAGTCCTAGCGGGAGGTGAGCAGTTCTTC.

The J gene is TRBJ1-2, the V gene TRBV9, with 7 nucleotides matching TRBD1. CDR3 length equals 17 residues. Germline V gene sequence: CDR1 SGDLS, CDR2 YYNGEE. The ends lost 2 bases at V and 4 bases at J; junction bases unmatched: 14. The CDR3 DNA reads TGTGCCAGCAGCGTCGGCGACAGGGTCCTCTCGTCCTATGGCTACACCTTC. Translating gives CASSVGDRVLSSYGYTF. The full variable domain, in which reference TRBV9 and TRBJ1-2 provide the parts outside the CDR3, is DSGVTQTPKHLITATGQRVTLRCSPRSGDLSVYWYQQSLDQGLQFLIQYYNGEERAKGNILERFSAQQFPDLHSELNLSSLELGDSALYFCASSVGDRVLSSYGYTFGSGTRLTVV.

The rearrangement uses TRBV9 and TRBJ2-1; D not certain. CDR1 and CDR2 from the germline V gene are SGDLS and YYNGEE. The length of the CDR3 is 17 residues. The V end lost 0 bases, the J end lost 7 bases, and 20 bases lay between the germline ends. The CDR3 region has the DNA TGTGCCAGCAGCGTAGTGGGTCTCGGGTTAGGTCATAATGAGCAGTTCTTC. Translating it yields CASSVVGLGLGHNEQFF.

This clone was detected once. The chain has TRBV4-1 and TRBJ2-1, with no clear D. V lost 1 base and J 6 bases, leaving 7 bases between the germline ends. The CDR3 has 13 residues. From germline, CDR1 is MGHRA and CDR2 YSYEKL. The CDR3 bases are TGCGCCAGCAGCCAAGCCCTGACCAATGAGCAGTTCTTC. Protein sequence: CASSQALTNEQFF.

Only a few counts were recorded for this clone. The rearrangement joins TRBV7-6 to TRBJ2-1; 13 nucleotides agree with TRBD2. The length of the CDR3 is 16 residues. Trimming at V came to 5 bases and at J to 1 base, leaving 2 bases not matched to a gene. Germline V lookup: CDR1 SGHVS, CDR2 FNYEAQ. The CDR3 nucleotides read TGTGCCAGCAGCCTACTAGCGGGAGGGTCCTACAATGAGCAGTTCTTC. Amino acid sequence: CASSLLAGGSYNEQFF.

V gene TRBV6-1 combines with J gene TRBJ2-7; TRBD1 is a possible D gene (6 bases). The germline V gene has CDR1 MNHNS and CDR2 SASEGT. The CDR3 totals 12 residues. V shed 4 bases and J shed 7 bases, with 11 bases lying between them. The CDR3 loop is CASSVSQGEQYF. The CDR3 nucleotides read TGTGCCAGCAGTGTTAGCCAGGGGGAGCAGTACTTC.

The chain employs TRBV27 and TRBJ2-5; D is unresolved. The CDR3 has 14 amino acids. Germline V lookup: CDR1 MNHEY, CDR2 SMNVEV (reference sequence). Trimming took 2 bases from V and 2 from J, leaving 9 bases between them. Here the CDR3 DNA reads TGTGCCAGCAGTTTAGGTCCTTTACAAGAGACCCAGTACTTC. It specifies CASSLGPLQETQYF.

The V and J genes are TRBV2 and TRBJ2-1; 11 bases are shared with TRBD2. CDR1 is SNHLY and CDR2 is FYNNEI in the germline V gene. With 8 bases clipped from V and 6 bases from J, the junction kept 6 bases outside the gene matches. The CDR3 consists of 14 residues. CDR3 nucleotide sequence: TGTGCCAGCGAAAGGCTAGCGGGAGGCAATGAGCAGTTCTTC. It translates to CASERLAGGNEQFF.

The chain combines TRBV19 with TRBJ2-1, with TRBD1 matching over 8 bases. The V and J ends lost 0 bases and 6 bases, in that order; junction bases with no gene match: 10. CDR3 length: 17 residues. Germline V gene lookup returns CDR1 LNHDA and CDR2 SQIVND (reference sequence). CDR3 region: CASSIDLFTGGRNEQFF. The CDR3 nucleotides read TGTGCCAGTAGTATAGATCTGTTTACAGGGGGTCGCAATGAGCAGTTCTTC. Together with reference TRBV19 and TRBJ2-1, the CDR3 gives the full variable domain: DGGITQSPKYLFRKEGQNVTLSCEQNLNHDAMYWYRQDPGQGLRLIYYSQIVNDFQKGDIAEGYSVSREKKESFPLTVTSAQKNPTAFYLCASSIDLFTGGRNEQFFGPGTRLTVL.

V usage is TRBV5-1 and J usage is TRBJ2-2, with no clear D. This CDR3 region has 13 residues. V was shortened by 0 bases and J by 7 bases, with 7 bases between the two germline ends. Germline CDR1 is SGHRS and CDR2 is YFSETQ. CDR3 protein: CASSLEAVGELFF. DNA of the CDR3: TGCGCCAGCAGCTTGGAGGCAGTCGGGGAGCTGTTTTTT.

The rearrangement joins TRBV10-3 to TRBJ2-1, with 13 positions matching TRBD2. This CDR3 has 15 residues. V shed 6 bases and J 6 bases; nucleotides not matched to a gene: 5. In germline, CDR1 is ENHRY, CDR2 SYGVKD. CDR3 amino acids: CAIRSTSGRANEQFF. The DNA for the CDR3 is TGTGCCATCAGGAGCACTAGCGGGAGGGCCAATGAGCAGTTCTTC.

The chain has TRBV5-4 and TRBJ2-7, with 11 bases aligning to TRBD2. Germline lookup yields CDR1 SGHNT and CDR2 YYREEE (reference sequence). CDR3 size: 15 residues. J lost 4 bases, V lost 4 bases, and 7 bases had no gene match. The CDR3 coding sequence is TGTGCCAGCAGCACCATGACTAGCGGGGTTTACGAGCAGTACTTC. It translates to CASSTMTSGVYEQYF.

This clone is a singleton in its sample. V usage is TRBV2 and J usage is TRBJ2-2; 8 nucleotides agree with TRBD2. There are 14 residues in the CDR3. Per the germline V gene, CDR1 is SNHLY and CDR2 is FYNNEI. The J segment lost 4 bases and the V segment lost 8 bases, leaving 6 bases of the junction unmatched. CDR3 protein: CASVQRESTGELFF. The CDR3 bases are TGTGCCAGCGTCCAGCGGGAGAGCACCGGGGAGCTGTTTTTT.

This clone has only one observation. The V gene is TRBV7-2, the J gene TRBJ2-5, with a tentative D call TRBD2 (7 bases). The germline V gene encodes CDR1 SGHTA and CDR2 FQGNSA. The CDR3 sequence is 15 residues long. Trimming left V 8 bases short and J 1 base short, with 17 bases between. Written as DNA, the CDR3 is TGTGCCAGCCTAGGGGGGGCTAAACCCCAAGAGACCCAGTACTTC. It is translated as CASLGGAKPQETQYF.

The chain employs TRBV6-5 and TRBJ1-5, with 9 bases identical to TRBD1. There are 15 residues in the CDR3. V lost 6 bases, J lost 10 bases, and 13 bases stayed unmatched. Germline assignment: CDR1 MNHEY and CDR2 SVGAGI. The CDR3 nucleotides are TGTGCCAGCAGCGTCGGCATTCGGGACAGGGAACCCCAGCATTTT. Translated, it gives CASSVGIRDREPQHF.

The chain uses TRBV12-2 and TRBJ1-5. TRBV12-2 is a recognized pseudogene. The CDR3 has 16 residues. CDR3 sequence: CASRERIGGGNQPQHF. DNA of the CDR3: TGTGCAAGTCGGGAAAGGATCGGAGGGGGCAATCAGCCCCAGCATTTT.

In this sample, this clone turned up once. The rearrangement uses TRBV7-8 and TRBJ1-4; 11 bases line up with TRBD1. Germline V gene sequence: CDR1 SGHVS, CDR2 FQNEAQ. This CDR3 has 19 amino acids. V gave up 6 bases and J gave up 1 base; unmatched junction bases: 13. CDR3 sequence: CASRLNGVDRGLTNEKLFF. The CDR3 DNA follows: TGTGCCAGCAGACTAAACGGAGTGGACAGGGGGCTAACTAATGAAAAACTGTTTTTT.